One sample yielded the 7 T cell receptor beta chains listed below, sequenced in a study of regulatory T cells in long-lasting Graves disease. TCR beta libraries were built with iRepertoire HTBI primers and Arm-PCR of CDR3 regions. Each CDR3 protein is one row after TCRdb ran MiXCR on the multiplex PCR reads. Among some 340,000 distinct CDR3 sequences listed, over 9.5% were seen once. Sample time point: newly diagnosed GD, antithyroid drugs for less than 3 months. Extracted RNA from PBMCs served as the source of the TCR library. These data also featured in a second study, about T cells in Graves' hyperthyroidism and ophthalmopathy.

Sequenced material: peripheral blood mononuclear cells (PBMCs), taken at new diagnosis, from a patient treated with antithyroid drugs. These receptors were collected from a woman aged 18-29 years with Graves disease.

Only a few counts were recorded for this clonotype. The V call is TRBV20-1, the J call TRBJ1-5; no clear D. Between the trimmed V and J ends, which lost 3 bases and 3 bases, there was a span of 12 bases. The CDR3 is made up of 14 amino acids. Germline V lookup: CDR1 DFQATT, CDR2 SNEGSKA (reference sequence). The CDR3 is CSARFTRNNQPQHF. CDR3 bases: TGCAGTGCTAGGTTCACACGGAACAATCAGCCCCAGCATTTT.

At least ten counts were recorded for this clonotype. This chain joins TRBV2 and TRBJ2-3; 7 nucleotides align to TRBD2. The V and J ends lost 6 bases and 3 bases, in that order; junction bases with no gene match: 6. CDR3 length: 14 residues. CDR1 and CDR2 (germline): SNHLY, FYNNEI. The CDR3 coding sequence is TGTGCCAGCAGATATGGGGGGGGTACAGATACGCAGTATTTT. This translates into CASRYGGGTDTQYF.

The table lists this clonotype with many counts. This sequence joins TRBV5-1 and TRBJ2-4; D unclear. The CDR3 contains 15 residues. V was shortened by 0 bases and J by 15 bases, with 22 bases between the two germline ends. Germline loops: CDR1 SGHRS, CDR2 YFSETQ. CDR3: CASSLAGGSSPFLYF. The CDR3, as DNA: TGCGCCAGCAGCTTGGCTGGTGGTTCTTCTCCTTTTTTGTACTTC. Full variable domain (outside the CDR3, taken from reference TRBV5-1 and TRBJ2-4): KAGVTQTPRYLIKTRGQQVTLSCSPISGHRSVSWYQQTPGQGLQFLFEYFSETQRNKGNFPGRFSGRQFSNSRSEMNVSTLELGDSALYLCASSLAGGSSPFLYFGAGTRLSVL.

This clonotype has ten or more counts. This sequence joins TRBV29-1 and TRBJ1-2; D unresolved. Looked up from germline, CDR1 is SQVTM and CDR2 is ANQGSEA. Trimming cost V 8 bases and J 10 bases, with 20 bases left between them. This CDR3 is built from 12 residues. In DNA, the CDR3 is TGCAGCACCGAAGGGTTCGCTTCTTCCTACACCTTC. Residues: CSTEGFASSYTF.

This clonotype was detected many times. The CDR3 loop is CASSPGPDRNQPQHF. As DNA, the CDR3 is TGTGCCAGCAGCCCTGGGCCGGACCGGAATCAGCCCCAGCATTTT. The gene calls are TRBV12-3 or TRBV12-4 and TRBJ1-5; D is unresolved. With 6 bases removed from V and 4 bases from J, the gap between germline ends came to 16 bases. This CDR3 spans 15 amino acids.

The gene calls are TRBV7-9 and TRBJ1-4, with D perhaps TRBD1 (5 bases). Germline assignment: CDR1 SEHNR and CDR2 FQNEAQ (reference sequence). V dropped 1 base and J dropped 12 bases, with 18 bases sitting between them. The CDR3 length is 15 residues. The CDR3 nucleotides read TGTGCCAGCAGCTTAGGCGACAGTCCCCTTTCCCAACTGTTTTTT. As protein: CASSLGDSPLSQLFF.

This chain links TRBV19 with TRBJ1-2, with 9 bases that match TRBD1. With 9 bases clipped from V and 4 bases from J, the junction kept 9 bases outside the gene matches. The CDR3 runs 14 residues. CDR1 is LNHDA and CDR2 is SQIVND in the germline V gene (reference sequence). The CDR3: CASAGQGLSYGYTF. As DNA, the CDR3 is TGTGCCAGCGCGGGACAGGGTTTATCCTATGGCTACACCTTC. The whole variable domain, remainder taken from reference TRBV19 and TRBJ1-2, is DGGITQSPKYLFRKEGQNVTLSCEQNLNHDAMYWYRQDPGQGLRLIYYSQIVNDFQKGDIAEGYSVSREKKESFPLTVTSAQKNPTAFYLCASAGQGLSYGYTFGSGTRLTVV.